The entry below describes one TCR beta chain. The antigen remains undetermined. This specimen comes from a study of T cells after yellow fever vaccination. About the study: When fractions had low cell numbers, they were prepared with SMART-Seq v4 Ultra Low Input. Whole-study findings and limits: Reappearance after the booster was observed for most primary-vaccination clones (around 95% CD4, about 85% CD8). There was a possibility that FACS-sorted repertoires contained abundant clonotypes contaminating from the bulk population. The appearance of a small share of clonotypes in both CD4 and CD8 compartments was observed.

From the 5' RACE reads, TCRdb called clonotypes with MiXCR, one entry per CDR3 protein. This table has 450,000 to 550,000 distinct CDR3 sequences, around a fifth appearing once. This CDR3 has 12 residues. Germline assignment: CDR1 LGHNT and CDR2 FRNRAP. V was clipped by 3 bases and J by 7 bases, with 7 bases between them. This clonotype originated in a man aged 18 to 35 who received the YFV17D yellow fever vaccine. This specimen consisted of PBMCs, obtained about 20 days after the first yellow fever vaccination. The chain is built from TRBV12-5 and TRBJ2-1; the D is unclear. The CDR3 here is CASGFGHNEQFF. The CDR3 DNA is TGTGCTAGTGGTTTCGGCCATAATGAGCAGTTCTTC. The variable domain in full, completed from reference TRBV12-5 and TRBJ2-1, reads DARVTQTPRHKVTEMGQEVTMRCQPILGHNTVFWYRQTMMQGLELLAYFRNRAPLDDSGMPKDRFSAEMPDATLATLKIQPSEPRDSAVYFCASGFGHNEQFFGPGTRLTVL.